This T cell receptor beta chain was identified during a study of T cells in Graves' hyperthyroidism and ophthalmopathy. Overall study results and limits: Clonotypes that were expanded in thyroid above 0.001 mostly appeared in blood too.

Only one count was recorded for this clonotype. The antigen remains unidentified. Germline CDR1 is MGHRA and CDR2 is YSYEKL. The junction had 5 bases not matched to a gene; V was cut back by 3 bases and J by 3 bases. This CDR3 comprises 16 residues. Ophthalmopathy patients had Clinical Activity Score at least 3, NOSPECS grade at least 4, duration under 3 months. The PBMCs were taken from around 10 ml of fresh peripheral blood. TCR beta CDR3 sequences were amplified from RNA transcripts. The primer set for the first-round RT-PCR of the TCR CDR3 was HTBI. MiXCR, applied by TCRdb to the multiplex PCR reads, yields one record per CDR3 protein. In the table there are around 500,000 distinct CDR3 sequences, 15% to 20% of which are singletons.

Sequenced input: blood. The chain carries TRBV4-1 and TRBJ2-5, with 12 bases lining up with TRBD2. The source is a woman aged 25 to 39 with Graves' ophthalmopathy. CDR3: CASSQGWTSGKETQYF. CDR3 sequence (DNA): TGCGCCAGCAGCCAGGGCTGGACTAGCGGGAAAGAGACCCAGTACTTC.